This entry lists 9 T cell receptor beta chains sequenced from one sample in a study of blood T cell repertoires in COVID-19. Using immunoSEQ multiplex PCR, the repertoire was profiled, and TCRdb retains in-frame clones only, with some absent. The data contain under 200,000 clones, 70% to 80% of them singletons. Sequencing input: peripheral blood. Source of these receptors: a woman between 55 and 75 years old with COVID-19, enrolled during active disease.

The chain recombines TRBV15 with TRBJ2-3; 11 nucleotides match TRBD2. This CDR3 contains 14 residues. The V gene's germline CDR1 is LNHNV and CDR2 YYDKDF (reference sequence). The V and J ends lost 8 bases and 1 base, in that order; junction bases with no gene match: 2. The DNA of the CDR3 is TGTGCCACCTTGACTAGCGGGGGCACAGATACGCAGTATTTT. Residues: CATLTSGGTDTQYF.

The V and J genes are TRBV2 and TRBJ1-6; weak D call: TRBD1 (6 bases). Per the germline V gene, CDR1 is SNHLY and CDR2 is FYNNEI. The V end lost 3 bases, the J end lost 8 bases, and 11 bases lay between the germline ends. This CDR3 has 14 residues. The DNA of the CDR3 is TGTGCCAGCAGTGAGGTACAGGGCTATTCACCCCTCCACTTT. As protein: CASSEVQGYSPLHF.

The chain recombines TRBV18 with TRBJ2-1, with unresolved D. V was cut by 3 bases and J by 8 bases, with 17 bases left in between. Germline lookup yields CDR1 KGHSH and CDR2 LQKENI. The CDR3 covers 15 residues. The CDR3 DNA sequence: TGTGCCAGCTCACCTTCTAGATCAGTACGCGATGAGCAGTTCTTC. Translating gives CASSPSRSVRDEQFF. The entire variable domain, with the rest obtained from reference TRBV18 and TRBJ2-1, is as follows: NAGVMQNPRHLVRRRGQEARLRCSPMKGHSHVYWYRQLPEEGLKFMVYLQKENIIDESGMPKERFSAEFPKEGPSILRIQQVVRGDSAAYFCASSPSRSVRDEQFFGPGTRLTVL.

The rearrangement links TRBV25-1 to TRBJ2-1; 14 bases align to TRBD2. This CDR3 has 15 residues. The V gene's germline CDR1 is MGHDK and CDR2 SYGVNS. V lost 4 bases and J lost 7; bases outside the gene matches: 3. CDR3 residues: CASSAGTSGRNEQFF. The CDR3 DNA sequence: TGTGCCAGCAGTGCCGGGACTAGCGGGAGAAATGAGCAGTTCTTC.

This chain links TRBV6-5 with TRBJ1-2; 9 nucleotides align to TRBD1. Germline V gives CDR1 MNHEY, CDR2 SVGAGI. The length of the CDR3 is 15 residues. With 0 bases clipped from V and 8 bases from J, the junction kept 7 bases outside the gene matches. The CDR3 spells CASSYSRDRVGGYTF. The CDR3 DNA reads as TGTGCCAGCAGTTACTCCAGGGACAGGGTCGGGGGCTACACCTTC.

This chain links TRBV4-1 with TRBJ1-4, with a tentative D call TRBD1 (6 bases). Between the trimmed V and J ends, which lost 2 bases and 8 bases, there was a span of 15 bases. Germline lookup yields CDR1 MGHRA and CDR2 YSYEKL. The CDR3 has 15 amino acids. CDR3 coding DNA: TGCGCCAGCAGCCAACCGACAGGCCTTATGGAAAAACTGTTTTTT. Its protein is CASSQPTGLMEKLFF.

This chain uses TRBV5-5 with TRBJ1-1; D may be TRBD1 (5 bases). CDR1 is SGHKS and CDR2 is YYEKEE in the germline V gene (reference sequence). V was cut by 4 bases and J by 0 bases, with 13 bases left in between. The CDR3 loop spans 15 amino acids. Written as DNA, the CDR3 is TGTGCCAGCAGCAGAAAAGGGGTCATGAACACTGAAGCTTTCTTT. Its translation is CASSRKGVMNTEAFF.

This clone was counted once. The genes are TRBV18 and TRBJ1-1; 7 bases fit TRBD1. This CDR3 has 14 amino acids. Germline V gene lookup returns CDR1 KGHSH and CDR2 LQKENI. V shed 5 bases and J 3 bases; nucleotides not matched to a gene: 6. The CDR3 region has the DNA TGTGCCAGCTCAAACCGACAGGGTCACACTGAAGCTTTCTTT. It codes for CASSNRQGHTEAFF.

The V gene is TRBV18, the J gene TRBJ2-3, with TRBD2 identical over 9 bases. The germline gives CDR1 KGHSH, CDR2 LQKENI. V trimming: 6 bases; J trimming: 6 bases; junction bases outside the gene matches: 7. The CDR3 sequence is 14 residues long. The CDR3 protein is CASSAGGSVDTQYF. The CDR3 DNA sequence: TGTGCCAGCTCGGCGGGGGGGAGCGTCGATACGCAGTATTTT.